This T cell receptor (beta chain) came from a study of T cells expressing NK-cell markers. Study summary: Seven donors tested HCMV-seropositive and one tested seronegative among the eight sequenced. General observations from the study: Each of roughly 6 donors carried dominant NKG2C+ clonotypes accounting for about 1.0-8% of CD8+ T cells.

Each CDR3 protein gets one entry in TCRdb, which reprocessed the 5' RACE reads and gives no DNA. The sample table sets out about 460,000 distinct CDR3 sequences. Regarding this clonotype: The antigen is not known.

This CDR3 is 14 amino acids long. Germline V gives CDR1 SGDLS, CDR2 YYNGEE. Sequences were obtained from blood T cells: a sorted CD56 or NKG2C T cell subset, CD4+ or CD8+ T cells, or bulk PBMC T cells (not recorded which). The chain is built from TRBV9 and TRBJ2-7. This clonotype originated in a woman in her fifties or sixties in good health. CDR3 residues: CASSVARGGYEQYF.